The present TCR beta chain was sequenced within a study of response to subunit inactivated influenza vaccine (dated by TCRdb to the late 2010s). With regard to the full study: To follow how T cells responded to a trivalent subunit inactivated influenza vaccine, the researchers relied on deep quantitative profiling of the T cell receptor repertoire. The study at large found these results: According to the authors, only a limited number of new T cells may be recruited by each seasonal influenza vaccination.

CDR3 length: 15 amino acids, cysteine to phenylalanine. Just the 45-base CDR3 DNA is kept, in frame starting at base 1. V sheds 8 bases and J sheds 5 bases, leaving 18 bases between their ends. Per the germline V gene, LGHNA is the CDR1 and YNFKEQ is the CDR2. In regard to this clonotype: This receptor's antigen is unknown. Within one base of it there is no much larger clone, and no base qualities were kept.

The method behind the library was RT-PCR. The instrument was an Illumina HiSeq 2500. TCRdb reprocessing: public reads trimmed at Q25 with fastp, clones called with MiXCR, in-frame beta chains kept. Here each entry gathers all rows of one CDR3 protein and keeps the most common genes and DNA. This sample holds about 310,000 distinct CDR3 sequences; over 20% were observed only once. The ten largest make up approximately 10% of the sample. The source of this sequence is a man aged 45-69 years who received an inactivated influenza vaccine. Donor details come from another sample of the same person, matched by shared clones. The sample in question was PBMCs from blood, obtained about 19 months after vaccination. Recombination joined TRBV4-2 with TRBJ2-2; the D gene cannot be resolved beyond TRBD1 or TRBD2, each matching 6 bases. At the DNA level, the sequence is TGTGCCAGCGGTACGGGGGCACCTAGAACCGGGGAGCTGTTTTTT. This encodes CASGTGAPRTGELFF.